This T cell receptor (beta chain) was captured by sequencing in a study of human T cells and chemical hapten exposure. Study overall: TCR yields differed between samples (mainly from small differences in pooled library volume). Study results and limitations: With DPC sensitization, TCRs exceeding 1 in 1000 frequency showed no change.

Individual cDNA molecules received unique molecular identifiers in the library. The authors' processing: Counts of TCRs in each sample centred on a median of approximately 96,000 and extended from approximately 20,000 to 700,000. TCRdb called the 5' RACE reads again in MiXCR, with one record for every CDR3 protein. TCRdb's processing, not the authors', yielded these V and J calls. The table has approximately 80,000 distinct CDR3 sequences, about 15% seen once. This clonotype turned up a few times. Its antigen is as yet unknown. Unseparated into fractions, whole blood served as the source from which total RNA was extracted. This CDR3 is 16 amino acids long. Trimming stripped 4 bases from V and 0 bases from J, with 13 bases between. The germline V gene encodes CDR1 GTSNPN and CDR2 SVGIG (reference sequence).

J is TRBJ2-6 and V is TRBV30; D not resolved. This TCR was recovered from a female donor in good health. The CDR3 region has the DNA TGTGCCTGGATTAAGGTTCTTCGCTCTGGGGCCAACGTCCTGACTTTC. This sequence encodes CAWIKVLRSGANVLTF.